This entry describes one T cell receptor (beta chain). Its target is not known. Healthy individuals who donated bone marrow served as the donors. Donors were nominally healthy when sampled, though unrecorded immune exposures were likely. Germline V gene data show CDR1 as SGHVS and CDR2 as FQNEAQ. The CDR3 runs 14 residues. J was trimmed by 7 bases and V by 1 base; bases with no gene match: 6. The data were taken from a study of cytomegalovirus exposure and HLA in healthy donors. Whole-study results and caveats: The study reported that TCR beta sequences accurately predicted HLA-A and HLA-B alleles in most subjects.

Primers for the PCR totalled 60 Vbeta and 13 Jbeta. Clones were read by immunoSEQ multiplex PCR, and TCRdb kept only the in-frame ones, dropping some. The data contain some 65,000 clones, approximately 60% of them singletons. The chain has TRBV7-8 and TRBJ1-2; 7 bases are shared with TRBD1. Sequenced: PBMCs. This TCR was sampled from a man younger than 40 in good health and CMV-seronegative. The CDR3, as DNA: TGTGCCAGCAGCTTAGAGATAGGGGGCATTGGCTACACCTTC. It encodes CASSLEIGGIGYTF.